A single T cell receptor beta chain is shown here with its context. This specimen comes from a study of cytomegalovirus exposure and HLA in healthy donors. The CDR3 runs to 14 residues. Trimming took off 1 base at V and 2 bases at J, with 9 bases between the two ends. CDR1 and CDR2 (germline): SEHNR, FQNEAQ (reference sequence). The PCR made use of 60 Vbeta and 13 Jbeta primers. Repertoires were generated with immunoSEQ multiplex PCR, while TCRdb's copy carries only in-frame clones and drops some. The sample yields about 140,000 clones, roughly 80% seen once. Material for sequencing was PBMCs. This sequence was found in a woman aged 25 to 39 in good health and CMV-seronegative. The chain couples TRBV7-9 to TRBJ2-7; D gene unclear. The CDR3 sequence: CASSLDMYTYEQYF. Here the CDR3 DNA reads TGTGCCAGCAGCTTAGATATGTACACCTACGAGCAGTACTTC.